The 7 T cell receptor beta chains below were found in one sample sequenced in a study of cytomegalovirus exposure and HLA in healthy donors. With 60 Vbeta and 13 Jbeta primers, the PCR was carried out. This table comes from immunoSEQ multiplex PCR, and its TCRdb copy is limited to in-frame clones, with some not included. Seen here are under 150,000 clones, around 72% observed once, and the top ten hold less than 3.5%. The sequenced sample was PBMCs. These receptors came from a human donor in good health.

Only a few counts were recorded for this clone. The V gene is TRBV5-1, the J gene TRBJ2-1; 12 bases match TRBD2. The CDR3 runs 16 residues. V was pared by 2 bases and J by 9 bases, with 9 bases of the junction left unmatched. The germline V gene has CDR1 SGHRS and CDR2 YFSETQ. The CDR3 spells CASSLGLAGGLSEQFF. The CDR3 DNA reads TGCGCCAGCAGCTTAGGGCTAGCGGGGGGGCTGAGTGAGCAGTTCTTC.

V gene TRBV5-5 combines with J gene TRBJ1-5; TRBD1 might be the D (5 bases). Trimming took 0 bases from V and 3 from J, leaving 10 bases between them. This CDR3 spans 15 amino acids. Germline lookup yields CDR1 SGHKS and CDR2 YYEKEE (reference sequence). CDR3 nucleotide sequence: TGTGCCAGCAGCTTGGAAGCAGGGAACAATCAGCCCCAGCATTTT. This translates into CASSLEAGNNQPQHF.

This chain joins TRBV2 and TRBJ2-3, with a tentative D call TRBD2 (5 bases). Trimming shortened V by 5 bases and J by 3 bases, and 15 bases separated the two germline ends. There are 15 residues in the CDR3. CDR1 is SNHLY and CDR2 is FYNNEI in the germline V gene. CDR3 protein: CASSWYHSGTDTQYF. The CDR3 nucleotides are TGTGCCAGCAGTTGGTACCACTCGGGGACAGATACGCAGTATTTT.

The J gene is TRBJ2-7, the V gene TRBV2, with 7 bases fitting TRBD1. Germline-derived CDR1 and CDR2 are SNHLY and FYNNEI. Unmatched junction bases numbered 4, after V lost 7 bases and J lost 1 base. The CDR3 is 13 amino acids. The CDR3: CASTRTGSYEQYF. The DNA for the CDR3 is TGTGCCAGCACCAGGACAGGATCCTACGAGCAGTACTTC.

Here the CDR3 DNA reads TGCAGCGTTGATTCGAGGACAGGGAAAGAGACCCAGTACTTC. Its protein is CSVDSRTGKETQYF. The rearrangement uses TRBV29-1 and TRBJ2-5; the match to TRBD1 covers 8 bases. Germline CDR1 SQVTM, CDR2 ANQGSEA. The CDR3 loop spans 14 amino acids. With V trimmed by 3 bases and J by 3 bases, 6 bases remained unmatched.

The rearrangement joins TRBV4-1 to TRBJ2-7, with D possibly being TRBD1 (5 bases). Germline V gene sequence: CDR1 MGHRA, CDR2 YSYEKL. V lost 2 bases, J lost 0 bases, and 14 bases lay in between. This CDR3 region has 16 residues. The CDR3 DNA follows: TGCGCCAGCAGCCAACCCACAGGAAAGAGCTCCTACGAGCAGTACTTC. This gives the protein CASSQPTGKSSYEQYF.

The rearrangement joins TRBV7-9 to TRBJ2-1, with TRBD2 identical over 8 bases. Germline V gene lookup returns CDR1 SEHNR and CDR2 FQNEAQ (reference sequence). The ends lost 5 bases at V and 2 bases at J; junction bases unmatched: 11. The CDR3 consists of 17 residues. The DNA of the CDR3 is TGTGCCAGCAGCCCCCCGACCTCTAGCGGGCCCTACAATGAGCAGTTCTTC. Residues: CASSPPTSSGPYNEQFF.